Shown below are 18 T cell receptor beta chains from a single sample sequenced in a study of blood T cell repertoires in COVID-19. TCRdb keeps only in-frame clones here, not all; method: immunoSEQ multiplex PCR. The sample includes about 370,000 clones, more than 70% of them seen just once. Material: peripheral blood. Receptors originate from a young woman with COVID-19, enrolled during active disease.

The CDR3 loop reads CASSLTGYESSYEQYF. Written as DNA, the CDR3 is TGTGCCAGCAGCCTTACAGGGTACGAGAGCTCCTACGAGCAGTACTTC. The chain couples TRBV3-1 (or the pseudogene TRBV3-2) to TRBJ2-7; D is possibly TRBD1 (6 bases). V dropped 4 bases and J dropped 0 bases, with 16 bases sitting between them. CDR1 is LGHDT, CDR2 YNNKEL, per germline (reference sequence). The CDR3 covers 16 residues.

CDR3 amino acids: CASSYRDSSGANVLTF. DNA of the CDR3: TGTGCCAGCAGTTACCGTGACAGTTCTGGGGCCAACGTCCTGACTTTC. This sequence joins TRBV6-2 or TRBV6-3 and TRBJ2-6; D possibly corresponds to TRBD1 (5 bases). The CDR3 is 16 residues long. V was pared by 2 bases and J by 1 base, with 9 bases between. The germline V gene has CDR1 MNHEY and CDR2 SVGEGT.

The chain employs TRBV5-4 and TRBJ1-2; D is unresolved. The CDR3 consists of 15 residues. V lost 0 bases, J lost 4 bases, and 13 bases lay in between. Germline values: CDR1 SGHNT, CDR2 YYREEE (reference sequence). Written as DNA, the CDR3 is TGTGCCAGCAGCTTGGTGGCAGTCGAGGGCTATGGCTACACCTTC. Translated: CASSLVAVEGYGYTF.

This chain connects TRBV9 to TRBJ1-2, with TRBD1 as a possible D gene (6 bases). Trimming took off 3 bases at V and 8 bases at J, with 20 bases between the two ends. The CDR3 runs to 15 residues. Germline V gene lookup returns CDR1 SGDLS and CDR2 YYNGEE. For the CDR3, the DNA is TGTGCCAGCAGCGCACCGGGACATCTCAGAGGGGGCTACACCTTC. Translation: CASSAPGHLRGGYTF.

The chain carries TRBV9 and TRBJ2-3, with D perhaps TRBD1 (6 bases). From germline, CDR1 is SGDLS and CDR2 YYNGEE. CDR3 size: 16 residues. The V and J ends lost 4 bases and 3 bases respectively, with 18 bases between them. The CDR3 DNA reads as TGTGCCAGCAGCCAAGGGGGTATGTTGGGGACAGATACGCAGTATTTT. Protein product: CASSQGGMLGTDTQYF.

The chain uses TRBV9 and TRBJ1-1; possible D gene TRBD1, 6 bases. Germline CDR1 is SGDLS and CDR2 is YYNGEE. The CDR3 contains 17 residues. V lost 0 bases to trimming and J lost 4 bases, with 19 bases between them. CDR3 sequence: CASSVGAQGGLGTEAFF. In DNA form, the CDR3 reads TGTGCCAGCAGCGTAGGTGCACAGGGTGGTTTGGGCACTGAAGCTTTCTTT.

The table lists this clone with a few counts. The genes are TRBV14 and TRBJ2-5; TRBD2 is a possible D gene (6 bases). Trimming stripped 3 bases from V and 5 bases from J, with 19 bases between. The CDR3 runs to 16 residues. Germline V gene sequence: CDR1 SGHDN, CDR2 FVKESK. As DNA, the CDR3 is TGTGCCAGCAGCCAGAATGTCGGGGGACGCGGGGAGACCCAGTACTTC. This translates into CASSQNVGGRGETQYF.

The V call is TRBV5-6, the J call TRBJ2-2, with 10 positions matching TRBD1. CDR3 length equals 15 residues. V shed 4 bases and J 5 bases; nucleotides not matched to a gene: 5. Germline lookup yields CDR1 SGHDT and CDR2 YYEEEE. The CDR3 bases are TGTGCCAGCAGCCCCCGGACAGGGGGGACCGGGGAGCTGTTTTTT. Its protein product is CASSPRTGGTGELFF.

The chain is built from TRBV6-2 or TRBV6-3 and TRBJ1-1; no reliable D call. V shed 3 bases and J shed 0 bases, with 8 bases lying between them. Germline lookup yields CDR1 MNHEY and CDR2 SVGEGT. The CDR3 totals 14 residues. CDR3 nucleotide sequence: TGTGCCAGCAGTTATCAGGTGATGAACACTGAAGCTTTCTTT. Protein: CASSYQVMNTEAFF.

The chain recombines TRBV10-3 with TRBJ1-3; a possible D gene is TRBD1 (5 bases). V was trimmed by 2 bases and J by 4 bases, leaving 12 bases between them. Per germline, CDR1 ENHRY and CDR2 SYGVKD. The CDR3 runs to 15 residues. The CDR3, as DNA: TGTGCCATCAGTGAGGTGCAGGGATCGGGAAACACCATATATTTT. Its protein is CAISEVQGSGNTIYF.

Only a few counts were recorded for this clone. The chain has TRBV11-3 and TRBJ2-7, with TRBD1 identical over 8 bases. J was trimmed by 0 bases and V by 0 bases; bases with no gene match: 1. CDR3 length: 15 residues. The V gene's germline CDR1 is SGHNT and CDR2 YENEEA. Written as DNA, the CDR3 is TGTGCCAGCAGCTTAGAACAGGGGGTCTCCTACGAGCAGTACGTC. Protein product: CASSLEQGVSYEQYV.

Only a few counts were recorded for this clone. This rearrangement joins TRBV9 to TRBJ2-1; 7 positions agree with TRBD1. J was trimmed by 3 bases and V by 2 bases; bases with no gene match: 8. The CDR3 loop spans 16 amino acids. The germline gives CDR1 SGDLS, CDR2 YYNGEE. Here the CDR3 DNA reads TGTGCCAGCAGCGTTCGGCGGACAGGTCTCTACAATGAGCAGTTCTTC. Protein product: CASSVRRTGLYNEQFF.

The chain is built from TRBV4-3 and TRBJ1-2; no definite D call. V lost 1 base and J 2 bases, leaving 8 bases between the germline ends. CDR1 and CDR2 from the germline V gene are LGHNA and YSLEER. This CDR3 region has 14 residues. For the CDR3, the DNA is TGCGCCAGCAGCCAAGGGAGGTGGAACTATGGCTACACCTTC. This codes for CASSQGRWNYGYTF.

This sequence joins TRBV9 and TRBJ2-3; D is possibly TRBD1 (6 bases). The germline V and J ends were trimmed by 3 bases and 4 bases, with 12 bases remaining between them. The V gene's germline CDR1 is SGDLS and CDR2 YYNGEE. The CDR3 covers 14 residues. CDR3 protein: CASSAPTGSDTQYF. The CDR3 bases are TGTGCCAGCAGCGCCCCGACAGGCTCAGATACGCAGTATTTT.

CDR3: CASGSVSGGYNEQFF. The CDR3 DNA is TGTGCCAGCGGATCTGTTAGCGGGGGATACAATGAGCAGTTCTTC. The V call is TRBV7-2, the J call TRBJ2-1, with 9 bases that match TRBD2. The germline V gene encodes CDR1 SGHTA and CDR2 FQGNSA. Germline trimming cut 8 bases from V and 4 bases from J; bases unmatched to any gene: 9. There are 15 residues in the CDR3. The full variable domain, in which reference TRBV7-2 and TRBJ2-1 provide the parts outside the CDR3, is GAGVSQSPSNKVTEKGKDVELRCDPISGHTALYWYRQSLGQGLEFLIYFQGNSAPDKSGLPSDRFSAERTGGSVSTLTIQRTQQEDSAVYLCASGSVSGGYNEQFFGPGTRLTVL.

The rearrangement uses TRBV6-5 and TRBJ1-5, with 9 bases matching TRBD1. Per the germline V gene, CDR1 is MNHEY and CDR2 is SVGAGI. After removal of 6 bases from V and 2 bases from J, the junction contained 5 bases not matched to a gene. The CDR3 is 15 residues long. CDR3: CASRGQGSGNQPQHF. DNA of the CDR3: TGTGCCAGCAGGGGACAGGGATCTGGCAATCAGCCCCAGCATTTT.

The chain employs TRBV6-2 or TRBV6-3 and TRBJ1-2; D perhaps matches TRBD1 (6 bases). The ends were cut back, 2 bases at V and 4 bases at J, with 20 bases in the middle. CDR3 length equals 17 residues. The germline V gene encodes CDR1 MNHEY and CDR2 SVGEGT. The CDR3: CASSYPTSSDRFYGYTF. CDR3 DNA: TGTGCCAGCAGTTACCCTACTTCCTCGGACAGATTCTATGGCTACACCTTC.

This sequence joins TRBV30 and TRBJ1-4, with a tentative D call TRBD1 (6 bases). CDR3 length: 15 residues. Trimming removed 0 bases from V and 0 bases from J, with 8 bases in between. Looked up from germline, CDR1 is GTSNPN and CDR2 is SVGIG (reference sequence). Written as DNA, the CDR3 is TGTGCCTGGAGTGTGGGGGCCGCAACTAATGAAAAACTGTTTTTT. This encodes CAWSVGAATNEKLFF. The variable domain in full, completed from reference TRBV30 and TRBJ1-4, reads SQTIHQWPATLVQPVGSPLSLECTVEGTSNPNLYWYRQAAGRGLQLLFYSVGIGQISSEVPQNLSASRPQDRQFILSSKKLLLSDSGFYLCAWSVGAATNEKLFFGSGTQLSVL.